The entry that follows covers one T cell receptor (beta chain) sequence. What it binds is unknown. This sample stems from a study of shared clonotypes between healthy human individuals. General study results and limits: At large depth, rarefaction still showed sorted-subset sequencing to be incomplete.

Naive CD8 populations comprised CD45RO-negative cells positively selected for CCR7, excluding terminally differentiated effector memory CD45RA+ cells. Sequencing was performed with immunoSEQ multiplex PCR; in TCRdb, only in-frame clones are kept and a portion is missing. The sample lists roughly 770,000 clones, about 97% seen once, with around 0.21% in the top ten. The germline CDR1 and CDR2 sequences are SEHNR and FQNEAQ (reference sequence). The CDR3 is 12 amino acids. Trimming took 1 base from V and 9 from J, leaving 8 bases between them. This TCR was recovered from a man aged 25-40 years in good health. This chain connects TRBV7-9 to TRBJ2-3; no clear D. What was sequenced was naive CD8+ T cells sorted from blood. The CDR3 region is CASSLGVGTQYF. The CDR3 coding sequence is TGTGCCAGCAGCTTAGGGGTGGGCACGCAGTATTTT.